One sample yielded the 29 T cell receptor beta chains listed below, sequenced in a study of liver allograft versus peripheral blood T cells. Study-level background: Comparative analysis was performed on T cell receptor repertoires from transplanted livers and from recipients' peripheral blood.

TCRdb called the reads again in MiXCR, with one record for every CDR3 protein. The table includes about 4,000 distinct CDR3 sequences, around 16% detected once. These receptors came from a human patient who had a liver transplant. Some T cells here may be from the graft donor.

By its share, this clonotype is medium-sized. V gene TRBV19 combines with J gene TRBJ2-3; D is uncertain. V was cut by 7 bases and J by 5 bases, with 19 bases left in between. The CDR3 runs to 15 residues. Looked up from germline, CDR1 is LNHDA and CDR2 is SQIVND (reference sequence). The CDR3 region has the DNA TGTGCCAGTAAGCCACCCGGGCAGATACGAGATACGCAGTATTTT. Amino acids: CASKPPGQIRDTQYF.

This clonotype is termed medium-sized. Written as DNA, the CDR3 is TGTGCCAGCAGCTCCCTGGGACAGGCTATCTCTGGGGCCAACGTCCTGACTTTC. It encodes CASSSLGQAISGANVLTF. The chain carries TRBV5-4 and TRBJ2-6; 8 nucleotides line up with TRBD1. J lost 0 bases, V lost 3 bases, and 8 bases had no gene match. This CDR3 is 18 amino acids long. The germline CDR1 and CDR2 sequences are SGHNT and YYREEE (reference sequence).

By sample fraction, this clonotype is medium-sized (0.01 to 0.1%). The chain joins TRBV19 to TRBJ2-7; 11 bases are a match to TRBD2. The CDR3 consists of 21 residues. CDR1 is LNHDA and CDR2 is SQIVND in the germline V gene (reference sequence). V lost 4 bases to trimming and J lost 3 bases; unmatched junction nucleotides: 23. The CDR3 bases are TGTGCCAGTAGTAGAAAAGCCTTGGGACTAGCGGACTCCTTGGGGGTCTACGAGCAGTACTTC. Translated: CASSRKALGLADSLGVYEQYF.

This clonotype was recorded a few times. A read error may be the cause here, since a much bigger clone is one base away. The rearrangement joins TRBV6-5 to TRBJ1-4; no clear D. Germline lookup yields CDR1 MNHEY and CDR2 SVGAGI. This CDR3 comprises 16 residues. CDR3 residues: CVSMPRGLATNEKLFF. CDR3 nucleotide sequence: TGTGTCAGCATGCCCCGGGGATTAGCAACTAATGAAAAACTGTTTTTT.

In its sample, this clonotype ranks as medium-sized (0.01 to 0.1%). The gene calls are TRBV28 and TRBJ2-3; D ambiguous. Germline-derived CDR1 and CDR2 are MDHEN and SYDVKM. V gave up 2 bases and J gave up 5 bases, with 8 bases separating them. This CDR3 region has 13 residues. In DNA, the CDR3 is TGTGCCAGCAGTTTAGATTCGGGAGATACGCAGTATTTT. This codes for CASSLDSGDTQYF.

In this sample, this clonotype is medium-sized (0.01 to 0.1%). V is TRBV7-9 and J is TRBJ1-6, with D perhaps matching TRBD1 (6 bases). V lost 5 bases and J lost 7, with 12 bases in between. Looked up from germline, CDR1 is SEHNR and CDR2 is FQNEAQ (reference sequence). This CDR3 has 14 amino acids. The CDR3 protein is CASSPGVWNSPLHF. In DNA form, the CDR3 reads TGTGCCAGCAGCCCAGGGGTTTGGAATTCACCCCTCCACTTT.

This clonotype is termed medium-sized. The rearrangement links TRBV6-1 to TRBJ2-7, with 7 bases aligning to TRBD2. Germline CDR1 reads MNHNS; CDR2 reads SASEGT. There are 14 residues in the CDR3. The trim removed 7 bases at V and 0 bases at J, leaving 6 bases unmatched. The DNA for the CDR3 is TGTGCCAGCACCGAAGCGGGGAGCTCCTACGAGCAGTACTTC. It translates to CASTEAGSSYEQYF.

This clonotype rates as large. CDR3 sequence (DNA): TGCAGCGTTACGACGGGTGAAAAACTGTTTTTT. Amino acid sequence: CSVTTGEKLFF. This sequence joins TRBV29-1 and TRBJ1-4; D remains unclear. Germline CDR1 reads SQVTM; CDR2 reads ANQGSEA. This CDR3 region has 11 residues. V dropped 5 bases and J dropped 7 bases, with 8 bases sitting between them.

This clonotype came up a few times. The chain is built from TRBV7-9 and TRBJ1-1, with D unclear. In germline, CDR1 is SEHNR, CDR2 FQNEAQ (reference sequence). This CDR3 contains 14 residues. The V and J ends lost 0 bases and 0 bases respectively, with 5 bases between them. CDR3 sequence: CASSLAGLNTEAFF. DNA for the CDR3: TGTGCCAGCAGCTTAGCGGGGTTGAACACTGAAGCTTTCTTT.

To note about this clonotype: This likely traces to a read error, being one base from a far larger clone. V gene TRBV7-9 combines with J gene TRBJ2-7, with 7 bases that match TRBD2. TRBJ2-1 explains the end of the DNA better; the J call may be wrong. The CDR3 consists of 15 residues. CDR1 is SEHNR and CDR2 is FQNEAQ in the germline V gene (reference sequence). For the CDR3, the DNA is TGTGCCAGCAGCCACCGGGACTACGTACAAAATGAGCAGTTCTTC. Translation gives CASSHRDYVQNEQFF.

This rearrangement joins TRBV30 to TRBJ1-5; D is uncertain. In germline, CDR1 is GTSNPN, CDR2 SVGIG (reference sequence). This CDR3 contains 14 residues. V gave up 0 bases and J gave up 0 bases, with 6 bases separating them. CDR3 protein: CAWSVLDSNQPQHF. The CDR3, as DNA: TGTGCCTGGAGTGTACTAGATAGCAATCAGCCCCAGCATTTT.

This clonotype was observed at least ten times. V and J are TRBV5-1 and TRBJ1-4; D may be TRBD1 (5 bases). CDR1 is SGHRS and CDR2 is YFSETQ in the germline V gene. The CDR3 loop spans 15 amino acids. The V gene lost 0 bases and the J gene lost 4 bases, with 10 bases spanning the gap. DNA for the CDR3: TGCGCCAGCAGCTTGGGTCAGGGTGGTAATGAAAAACTGTTTTTT. It is translated as CASSLGQGGNEKLFF.

This clonotype was counted ten times or more. The chain recombines TRBV6-5 with TRBJ2-7; D remains unclear. Trimming pared 3 bases from V and 4 bases from J, leaving 4 bases between. Germline V gene data show CDR1 as MNHEY and CDR2 as SVGAGI. This CDR3 region has 11 residues. The CDR3 is CASSYRYEQYF. CDR3 coding DNA: TGTGCCAGCAGTTATAGATACGAGCAGTACTTC.

The chain uses TRBV10-3 and TRBJ2-5; 12 bases fit TRBD1. The ends lost 4 bases at V and 5 bases at J; junction bases unmatched: 2. This CDR3 comprises 14 residues. Germline CDR1 reads ENHRY; CDR2 reads SYGVKD. The CDR3 reads CAISGDRGQETQYF. DNA for the CDR3: TGTGCCATCAGTGGGGACAGGGGGCAGGAGACCCAGTACTTC.

This clonotype is large by share. The chain recombines TRBV6-1 with TRBJ1-3, with D possibly being TRBD1 (5 bases). Germline assignment: CDR1 MNHNS and CDR2 SASEGT. The ends were cut back, 2 bases at V and 4 bases at J, with 15 bases in the middle. The length of the CDR3 is 16 residues. The CDR3 DNA sequence: TGTGCCAGCAGTGAAAATGTGGTCAGGGCGGGAAACACCATATATTTT. This gives the protein CASSENVVRAGNTIYF.

This clonotype is judged medium-sized (0.01 to 0.1%). The chain employs TRBV14 and TRBJ2-7; no reliable D call. This CDR3 has 16 amino acids. V shed 0 bases and J shed 2 bases, with 14 bases lying between them. Germline-derived CDR1 and CDR2 are SGHDN and FVKESK. The DNA of the CDR3 is TGTGCCAGCAGCCAAGATCGACACCCCACAACCTACGAGCAGTACTTC. This gives the protein CASSQDRHPTTYEQYF.

For this clonotype: With only one base between it and a far larger clone, this is likely a read error. The chain has TRBV10-3 and TRBJ1-6, with D hard to call. The CDR3 runs to 17 residues. Trimming took 10 bases from V and 0 from J, leaving 19 bases between them. The V gene's germline CDR1 is ENHRY and CDR2 SYGVKD. The CDR3 coding sequence is TGTGCCAGAAGTTACTCTTACAGTAGCTCCTATAATTCACCCCTCCACTTT. Translating it yields CARSYSYSSSYNSPLHF.

This clonotype counts as medium-sized. The J gene is TRBJ2-7, the V gene TRBV5-4, with D hard to call. Trimming shortened V by 1 base and J by 0 bases, and 8 bases separated the two germline ends. The CDR3 covers 14 residues. Germline CDR1 reads SGHNT; CDR2 reads YYREEE (reference sequence). In nucleotides, the CDR3 is TGTGCCAGCAGCTTGACAGTGAGCTCCTACGAGCAGTACTTC. This translates into CASSLTVSSYEQYF.

This clonotype is labeled as medium-sized. The chain joins TRBV6-1 to TRBJ2-7, with D possibly being TRBD1 (6 bases). V was cut by 6 bases and J by 2 bases, with 14 bases left in between. Germline V gene sequence: CDR1 MNHNS, CDR2 SASEGT. The CDR3 runs 14 residues. For the CDR3, the DNA is TGTGCCAGCAGCCCGGTGAGGGGGACCTACGAGCAGTACTTC. Encoded protein: CASSPVRGTYEQYF.

By its share, this clonotype is medium-sized. V is TRBV7-9 and J is TRBJ2-1; the match to TRBD2 covers 12 bases. The CDR3 is 17 residues long. CDR1 and CDR2 from the germline V gene are SEHNR and FQNEAQ (reference sequence). V shed 6 bases and J 1 base; nucleotides not matched to a gene: 7. CDR3 sequence reads: CASSRGLAGSSYNEQFF. CDR3 DNA: TGTGCCAGCAGTCGTGGACTAGCGGGATCGTCCTACAATGAGCAGTTCTTC.

Of note for this clonotype: At one of its ends the junction is not consistent with the germline gene, which may arise from a read error. The CDR3 sequence is CSARDTRGQNIQYF. In DNA form, the CDR3 reads TGCAGTGCTCGAGATACCCGGGGACAAAACATTCAGTACTTC. The chain joins TRBV20-1 to TRBJ2-4; either TRBD1 or TRBD2 may fit D (5 bases each). This CDR3 has 14 residues. Per germline, CDR1 DFQATT and CDR2 SNEGSKA (reference sequence).

This clonotype is labeled as medium-sized. The chain uses TRBV27 and TRBJ2-7; the D gene is possibly TRBD1 (6 bases). The CDR3 spans 15 residues. CDR1 is MNHEY, CDR2 SMNVEV, per germline (reference sequence). The germline V and J ends were trimmed by 6 bases and 1 base, with 16 bases remaining between them. This chain's CDR3 is CASSLAGTGSYEQYF. CDR3 sequence (DNA): TGTGCCAGCAGCCTGGCCGGTACAGGGTCCTACGAGCAGTACTTC.

This clonotype was seen more than once but under ten times. The J gene is TRBJ2-7, the V gene TRBV11-3, with D perhaps matching TRBD2 (5 bases). Germline V gene lookup returns CDR1 SGHNT and CDR2 YENEEA. This CDR3 has 17 residues. V was clipped by 5 bases and J by 6 bases, with 26 bases between them. The CDR3: CASSRKIDYFLLGEQYF. DNA for the CDR3: TGTGCCAGCAGCCGAAAAATAGACTACTTCTTACTGGGCGAGCAGTACTTC.

By sample share, this clonotype is large. This chain links TRBV6-5 with TRBJ1-6; no definite D call. Germline lookup yields CDR1 MNHEY and CDR2 SVGAGI. V was shortened by 0 bases and J by 0 bases, with 9 bases between the two germline ends. The length of the CDR3 is 17 residues. DNA of the CDR3: TGTGCCAGCAGTTACTCTTACAGTAGCTCCTATAATTCACCCCTCCACTTT. It translates to CASSYSYSSSYNSPLHF.

This clonotype was observed a single time. The chain has TRBV2 and TRBJ2-6; unclear D gene. Germline CDR1 and CDR2: SNHLY and FYNNEI. Trimming shortened V by 8 bases and J by 2 bases, and 10 bases separated the two germline ends. The CDR3 covers 14 residues. The CDR3 sequence: CASGIGTGANVLTF. The CDR3 coding sequence is TGTGCCAGCGGGATAGGTACTGGGGCCAACGTCCTGACTTTC.

By its share, this clonotype is medium-sized. The rearrangement joins TRBV12-3 or TRBV12-4 to TRBJ2-6; D gene unclear. V was pared by 1 base and J by 3 bases, with 7 bases between. CDR3 length: 15 residues. The chain's CDR3 is CASSLGGYGANVLTF. The CDR3 DNA is TGTGCCAGCAGTTTAGGGGGTTATGGGGCCAACGTCCTGACTTTC.

Judged by abundance, this clonotype is medium-sized. The gene calls are TRBV10-3 and TRBJ2-1; TRBD2 aligns across 7 bases. Germline CDR1 reads ENHRY; CDR2 reads SYGVKD. This CDR3 spans 18 amino acids. The junction had 18 bases not matched to a gene; V was cut back by 3 bases and J by 7 bases. The CDR3 sequence: CAISERTKAGVRENEQFF. Here the CDR3 DNA reads TGTGCCATCAGTGAAAGGACTAAGGCGGGAGTTAGAGAGAATGAGCAGTTCTTC.

This clonotype is medium-sized by share. The chain employs TRBV19 and TRBJ1-1, with D possibly being TRBD1 (6 bases). The CDR3 covers 14 residues. Germline CDR1 LNHDA, CDR2 SQIVND (reference sequence). V lost 1 base and J lost 3, with 9 bases in between. The CDR3: CASSIVRTDTEAFF. CDR3 DNA sequence: TGTGCCAGTAGTATAGTGCGGACAGACACTGAAGCTTTCTTT.

By share, this clonotype counts as medium-sized. The rearrangement uses TRBV6-5 and TRBJ2-7; TRBD1 matches at 9 bases. This CDR3 spans 13 amino acids. The trim removed 5 bases at V and 2 bases at J, leaving 1 base unmatched. Germline CDR1 and CDR2: MNHEY and SVGAGI. The CDR3 nucleotides read TGTGCCAGCAGTACAGGGGGCGCCTACGAGCAGTACTTC. Protein sequence: CASSTGGAYEQYF.